The TCR beta chain described here comes from a study of blood T cell repertoires in COVID-19. Study-level information: Researchers got acute and convalescent COVID-19 samples from the United States, Italy and Spain.

V dropped 0 bases and J dropped 3 bases, with 15 bases sitting between them. This CDR3 has 17 amino acids. Germline V gives CDR1 SGDLS, CDR2 YYNGEE. In the study's own analysis: Nucleated cell counts were estimated from reference gene primer amplification. Data came from immunoSEQ multiplex PCR; TCRdb stores just in-frame clones and leaves some out. The V and J calls and clone size were taken over from that table, and D and trimming were inferred from the DNA. The table includes about 220,000 clones, 65% to 90% detected once. The V gene is TRBV9, the J gene TRBJ1-4; perhaps TRBD1 as D (6 bases). Input material: peripheral blood. This TCR came from a woman in her 70s with COVID-19, enrolled during active disease. CDR3 nucleotide sequence: TGTGCCAGCAGCGTAGGGCCCACCGGGACACCTAATGAAAAACTGTTTTTT. Its translation is CASSVGPTGTPNEKLFF. Based on the CDR3 plus reference TRBV9 and TRBJ1-4, the full variable domain is DSGVTQTPKHLITATGQRVTLRCSPRSGDLSVYWYQQSLDQGLQFLIQYYNGEERAKGNILERFSAQQFPDLHSELNLSSLELGDSALYFCASSVGPTGTPNEKLFFGSGTQLSVL.